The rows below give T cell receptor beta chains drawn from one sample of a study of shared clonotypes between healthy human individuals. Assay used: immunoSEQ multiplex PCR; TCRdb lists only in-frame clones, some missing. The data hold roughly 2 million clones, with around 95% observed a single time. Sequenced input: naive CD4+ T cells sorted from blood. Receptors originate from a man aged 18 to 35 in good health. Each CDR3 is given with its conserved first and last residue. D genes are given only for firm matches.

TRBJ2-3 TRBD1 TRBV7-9 CASSLVPARGHTDTQYF TGTGCCAGCAGCTTAGTGCCGGCCAGGGGGCACACAGATACGCAGTATTTT
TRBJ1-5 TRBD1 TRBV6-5 CASSYRTGGSQPQHF TGTGCCAGCAGTTACAGGACAGGGGGGAGTCAGCCCCAGCATTTT
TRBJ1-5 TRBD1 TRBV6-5 CASSMGRGLEPQHF TGTGCCAGCAGTATGGGCAGGGGGTTAGAGCCCCAGCATTTT
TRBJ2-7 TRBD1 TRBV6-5 CASSYSQGAYEQYF TGTGCCAGCAGTTACTCACAGGGGGCCTACGAGCAGTACTTC
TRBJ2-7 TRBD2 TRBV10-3 CAISAPGAGEDEQYF TGTGCCATCAGTGCTCCGGGAGCGGGGGAGGACGAGCAGTACTTC
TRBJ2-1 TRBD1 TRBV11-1 CASSRRDRGPAEQFF TGTGCCAGCAGCCGCCGGGACAGGGGGCCTGCTGAGCAGTTCTTC
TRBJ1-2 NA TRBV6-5 CASRNTGLSGYTF TGTGCCAGCAGGAATACGGGGCTAAGTGGCTACACCTTC
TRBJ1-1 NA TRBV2 CASSSGLMNTEAFF TGTGCCAGCAGCTCGGGACTGATGAACACTGAAGCTTTCTTT
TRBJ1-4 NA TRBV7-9 CASSLAGPINEKLFF TGTGCCAGCAGCTTAGCGGGACCGATAAATGAAAAACTGTTTTTT
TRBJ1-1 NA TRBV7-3 CASSPEGGGGTEAFF TGTGCCAGCAGCCCGGAGGGAGGGGGAGGGACTGAAGCTTTCTTT
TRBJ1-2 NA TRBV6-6 CASSAGTRVYGYTF TGTGCCAGCAGTGCCGGGACAAGAGTCTATGGCTACACCTTC